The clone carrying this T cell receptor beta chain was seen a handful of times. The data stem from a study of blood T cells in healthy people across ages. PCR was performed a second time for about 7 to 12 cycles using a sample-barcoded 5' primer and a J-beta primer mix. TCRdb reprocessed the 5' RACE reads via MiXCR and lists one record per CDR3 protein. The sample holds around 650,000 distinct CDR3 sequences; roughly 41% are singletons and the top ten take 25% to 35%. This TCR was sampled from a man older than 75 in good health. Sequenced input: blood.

The CDR3 spells CASSYSGTGGNEQYF. The CDR3 DNA sequence: TGTGCCAGCAGTTACTCCGGGACAGGGGGGAACGAGCAGTACTTC. The V and J genes are TRBV6-2 or TRBV6-3 and TRBJ2-7; 11 nucleotides match TRBD1. After removal of 0 bases from V and 5 bases from J, the junction contained 3 bases not matched to a gene. The CDR3 extends over 15 amino acids. CDR1 is MNHEY, CDR2 SVGEGT, per germline.